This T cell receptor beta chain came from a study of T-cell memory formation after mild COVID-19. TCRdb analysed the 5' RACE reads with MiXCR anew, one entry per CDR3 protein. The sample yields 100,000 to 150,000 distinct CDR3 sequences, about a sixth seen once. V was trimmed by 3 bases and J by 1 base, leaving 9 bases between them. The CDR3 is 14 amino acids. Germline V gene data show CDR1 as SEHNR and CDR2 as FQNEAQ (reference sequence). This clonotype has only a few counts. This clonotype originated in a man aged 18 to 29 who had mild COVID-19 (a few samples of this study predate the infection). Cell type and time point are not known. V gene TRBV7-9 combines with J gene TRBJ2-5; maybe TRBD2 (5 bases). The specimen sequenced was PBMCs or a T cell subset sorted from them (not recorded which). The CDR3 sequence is CASSFVLAQETQYF. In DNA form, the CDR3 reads TGTGCCAGCAGCTTCGTTCTAGCCCAAGAGACCCAGTACTTC.